This T cell receptor (beta chain) was sequenced during a study of T cells in Graves' hyperthyroidism and ophthalmopathy. Study-wide results and limits: Blood also showed most of the thyroid clonotypes that were expanded above 0.001.

The authors deemed Graves' hyperthyroidism stable absent ophthalmopathy progression within 18 months. On the basis of clinical symptoms, serum thyroxine and TRAb, thyroid ultrasound and orbital computed tomography, diagnoses were made. The PBMCs had their origin in 10 ml of fresh peripheral blood. Regions amplified from RNA transcripts were the TCR beta CDR3 regions. First-round RT-PCR of the TCR CDR3 relied on the HTBI primer set. TCRdb re-called the multiplex PCR reads with MiXCR, one entry per CDR3 protein. The sample contains 750,000 to 900,000 distinct CDR3 sequences, more than 30% of which appear only once. A remark on this clonotype: Its antigen is unknown. Possible read error: a much larger clone is one base away.

The clonotype comes from a man aged 18 to 30 with Graves' hyperthyroidism. What was sequenced was blood.

CDR3 in DNA: TGTGCCAGTATGGTGGGGTGCACTGAAGCTTTCTTT. This encodes CASMVGCTEAFF. The chain couples TRBV19 to TRBJ1-1, with D uncertain. Trimming took off 7 bases at V and 4 bases at J, with 10 bases between the two ends. The CDR3 has 12 amino acids. CDR1 is LNHDA and CDR2 is SQIVND in the germline V gene (reference sequence).